This TCR beta chain was observed in a study of regulatory T cells in long-lasting Graves disease. The time point was: newly diagnosed GD, antithyroid drugs for less than 3 months. From RNA extracted from PBMCs, the TCR library was made. Relying on iRepertoire HTBI primers and Arm-PCR of CDR3 regions, the team built TCR beta libraries. MiXCR, applied by TCRdb to the multiplex PCR reads, yields one record per CDR3 protein. The table shows roughly 420,000 distinct CDR3 sequences, with less than 20% occurring only once. This CDR3 is built from 14 residues. Between the trimmed V and J ends, which lost 5 bases and 4 bases, there was a span of 14 bases. CDR1 is MNHEY and CDR2 is SMNVEV in the germline V gene (reference sequence). The study, taken as a whole, reports: A greater number of public clonotypes (about 3,000) was shared by persistent patients than by new patients (around 960). Among samples with persistent disease, TRBV28, TRBJ1-2 and TRBJ2-5 were favored.

This clonotype was picked up a small number of times. Its antigen is unknown. This may arise from a read error, as a much more abundant clone is one base away. The data were also submitted as part of a second study, on T cells in Graves' hyperthyroidism and ophthalmopathy. As that report states: Diagnostic assessment was based on clinical symptoms, serum thyroxine and TRAb, thyroid ultrasound and orbital computed tomography. HTBI primers drove first-round RT-PCR of the TCR CDR3.

The chain combines TRBV27 with TRBJ1-1, with no clear D. This TCR was sampled from a woman under 40 with Graves disease. Specimen: peripheral blood mononuclear cells (PBMCs), collected at new diagnosis, from a patient treated with antithyroid drugs. In DNA, the CDR3 is TGTGCCAGCAGTGTCGGGAGGTCCGGCACTGAAGCTTTCTTT. Protein sequence: CASSVGRSGTEAFF.